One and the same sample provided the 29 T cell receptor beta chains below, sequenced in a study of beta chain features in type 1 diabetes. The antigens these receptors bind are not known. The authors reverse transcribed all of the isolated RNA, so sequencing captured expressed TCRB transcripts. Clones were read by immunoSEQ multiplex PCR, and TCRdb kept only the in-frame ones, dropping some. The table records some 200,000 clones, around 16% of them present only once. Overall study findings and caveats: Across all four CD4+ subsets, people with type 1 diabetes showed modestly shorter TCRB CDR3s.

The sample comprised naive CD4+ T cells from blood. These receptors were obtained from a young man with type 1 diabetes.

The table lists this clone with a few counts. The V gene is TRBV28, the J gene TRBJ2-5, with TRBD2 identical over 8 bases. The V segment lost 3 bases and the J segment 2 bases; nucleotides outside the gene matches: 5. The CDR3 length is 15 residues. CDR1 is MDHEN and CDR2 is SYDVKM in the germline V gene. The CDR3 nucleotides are TGTGCCAGCAGTTTCGGGACTAGGGGTCAAGAGACCCAGTACTTC. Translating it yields CASSFGTRGQETQYF.

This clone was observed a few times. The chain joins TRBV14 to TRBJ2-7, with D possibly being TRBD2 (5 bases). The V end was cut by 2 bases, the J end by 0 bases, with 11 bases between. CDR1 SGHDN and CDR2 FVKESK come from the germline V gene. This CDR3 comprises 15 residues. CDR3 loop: CASSQRRQDSYEQYF. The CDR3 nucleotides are TGTGCCAGCAGCCAAAGGAGGCAGGACTCCTACGAGCAGTACTTC.

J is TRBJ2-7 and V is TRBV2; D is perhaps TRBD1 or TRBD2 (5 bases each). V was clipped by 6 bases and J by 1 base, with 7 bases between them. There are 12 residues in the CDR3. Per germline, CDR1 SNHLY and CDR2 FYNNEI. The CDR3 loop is CASRGESYEQYF. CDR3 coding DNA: TGTGCCAGCAGAGGGGAGTCCTACGAGCAGTACTTC.

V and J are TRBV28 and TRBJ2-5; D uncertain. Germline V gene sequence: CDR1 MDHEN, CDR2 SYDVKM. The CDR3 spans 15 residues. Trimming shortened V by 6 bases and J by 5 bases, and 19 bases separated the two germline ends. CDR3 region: CASSLPGSGWETQYF. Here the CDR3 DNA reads TGTGCCAGCAGCCTCCCTGGCTCCGGATGGGAGACCCAGTACTTC.

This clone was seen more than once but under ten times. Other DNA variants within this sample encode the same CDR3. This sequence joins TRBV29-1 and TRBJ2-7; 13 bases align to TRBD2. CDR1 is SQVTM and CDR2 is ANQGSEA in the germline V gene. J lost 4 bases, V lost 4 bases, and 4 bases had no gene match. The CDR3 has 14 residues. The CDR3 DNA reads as TGCAGCGTTGGGGGACTAGCGGGACTATACGAGCAGTACTTC. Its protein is CSVGGLAGLYEQYF.

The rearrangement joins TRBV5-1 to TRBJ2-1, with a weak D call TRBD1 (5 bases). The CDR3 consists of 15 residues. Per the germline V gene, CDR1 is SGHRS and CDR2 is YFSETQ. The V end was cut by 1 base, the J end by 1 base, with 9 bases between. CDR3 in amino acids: CASSLRSGSYNEQFF. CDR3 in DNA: TGCGCCAGCAGCTTGAGGTCAGGGTCCTACAATGAGCAGTTCTTC.

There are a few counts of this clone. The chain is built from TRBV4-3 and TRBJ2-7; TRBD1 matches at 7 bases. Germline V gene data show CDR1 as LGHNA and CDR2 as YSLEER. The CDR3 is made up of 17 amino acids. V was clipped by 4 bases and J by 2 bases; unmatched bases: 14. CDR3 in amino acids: CASSPDKWDSPTYEQYF. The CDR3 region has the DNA TGCGCCAGCAGCCCAGATAAATGGGACAGCCCAACCTACGAGCAGTACTTC.

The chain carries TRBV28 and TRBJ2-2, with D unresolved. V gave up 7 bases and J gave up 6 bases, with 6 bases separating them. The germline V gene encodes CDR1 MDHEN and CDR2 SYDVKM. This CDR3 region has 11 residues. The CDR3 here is CASKSAGELFF. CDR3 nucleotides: TGTGCCAGCAAGTCCGCCGGGGAGCTGTTTTTT.

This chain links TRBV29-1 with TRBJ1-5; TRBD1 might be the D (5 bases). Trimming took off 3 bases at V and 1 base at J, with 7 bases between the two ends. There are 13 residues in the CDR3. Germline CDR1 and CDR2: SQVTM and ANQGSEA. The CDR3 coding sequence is TGCAGCGTTGAGGGGGAGAGCAATCAGCCCCAGCATTTT. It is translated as CSVEGESNQPQHF.

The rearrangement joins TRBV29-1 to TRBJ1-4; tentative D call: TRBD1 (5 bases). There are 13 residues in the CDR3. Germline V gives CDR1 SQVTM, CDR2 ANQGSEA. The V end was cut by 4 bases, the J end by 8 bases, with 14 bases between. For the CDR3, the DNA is TGCAGCGTTGGATCAGGGTCGGGGGAAAAACTGTTTTTT. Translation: CSVGSGSGEKLFF.

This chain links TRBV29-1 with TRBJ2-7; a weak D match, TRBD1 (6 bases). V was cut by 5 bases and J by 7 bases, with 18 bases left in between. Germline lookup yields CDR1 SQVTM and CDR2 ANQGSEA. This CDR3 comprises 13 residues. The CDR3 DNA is TGCAGCGTTACAATCTCAGGGGCTGGAGAGCAGTACTTC. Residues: CSVTISGAGEQYF.

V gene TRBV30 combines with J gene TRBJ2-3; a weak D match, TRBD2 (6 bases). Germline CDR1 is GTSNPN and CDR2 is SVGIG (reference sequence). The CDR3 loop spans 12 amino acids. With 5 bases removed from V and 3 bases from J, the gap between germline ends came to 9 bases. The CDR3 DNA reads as TGTGCCTGGGGGGGGACTACAGATACGCAGTATTTT. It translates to CAWGGTTDTQYF.

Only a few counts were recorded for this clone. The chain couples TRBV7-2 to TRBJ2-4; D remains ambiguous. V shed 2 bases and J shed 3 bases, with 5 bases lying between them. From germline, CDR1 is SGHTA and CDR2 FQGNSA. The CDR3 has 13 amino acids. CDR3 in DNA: TGTGCCAGCAGCTTAACGGGCAAAAACATTCAGTACTTC. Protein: CASSLTGKNIQYF.

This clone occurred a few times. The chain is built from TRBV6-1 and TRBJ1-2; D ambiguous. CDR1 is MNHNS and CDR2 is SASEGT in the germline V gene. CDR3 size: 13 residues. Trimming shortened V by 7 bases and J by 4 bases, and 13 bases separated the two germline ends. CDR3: CASTVDGLYGYTF. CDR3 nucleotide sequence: TGTGCCAGCACGGTTGACGGACTCTATGGCTACACCTTC.

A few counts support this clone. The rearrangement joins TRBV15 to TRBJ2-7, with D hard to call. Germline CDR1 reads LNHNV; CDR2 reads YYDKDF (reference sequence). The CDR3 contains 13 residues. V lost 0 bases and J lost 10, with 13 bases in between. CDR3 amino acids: CATSRDISLDQYF. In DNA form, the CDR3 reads TGTGCCACCAGCAGAGATATCAGCCTCGACCAGTACTTC.

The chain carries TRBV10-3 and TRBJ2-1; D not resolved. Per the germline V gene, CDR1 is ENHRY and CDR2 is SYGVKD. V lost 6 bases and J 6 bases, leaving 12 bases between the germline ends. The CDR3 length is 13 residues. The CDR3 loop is CAIRTEIVNEQFF. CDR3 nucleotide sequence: TGTGCCATCAGGACGGAGATAGTCAATGAGCAGTTCTTC.

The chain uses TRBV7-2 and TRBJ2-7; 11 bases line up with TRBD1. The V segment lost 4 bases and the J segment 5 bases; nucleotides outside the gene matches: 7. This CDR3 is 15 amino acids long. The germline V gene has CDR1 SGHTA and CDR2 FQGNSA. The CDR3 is CASSYQGQGVHEQYF. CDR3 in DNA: TGTGCCAGCAGCTACCAGGGACAGGGGGTCCACGAGCAGTACTTC.

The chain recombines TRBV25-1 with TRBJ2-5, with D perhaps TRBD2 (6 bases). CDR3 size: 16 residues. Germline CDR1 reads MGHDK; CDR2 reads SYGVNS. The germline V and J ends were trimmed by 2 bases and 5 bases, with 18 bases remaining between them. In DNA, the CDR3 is TGTGCCAGCAGTGAACTTGCGGGGTTAAGAGAGGAGACCCAGTACTTC. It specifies CASSELAGLREETQYF.

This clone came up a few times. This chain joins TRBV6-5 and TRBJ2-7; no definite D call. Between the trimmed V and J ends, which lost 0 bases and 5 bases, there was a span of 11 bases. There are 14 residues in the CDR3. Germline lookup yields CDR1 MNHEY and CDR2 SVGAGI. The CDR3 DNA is TGTGCCAGCAGTTACTCTCGACCCGGCAACGAGCAGTACTTC. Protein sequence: CASSYSRPGNEQYF.

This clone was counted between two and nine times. CDR3 DNA sequence: TGCAGCGTTGAAGCTTCCTCTACATTGAGCAATCAGCCCCAGCATTTT. The encoded protein is CSVEASSTLSNQPQHF. This chain joins TRBV29-1 and TRBJ1-5; unclear D gene. This CDR3 has 16 amino acids. V was pared by 1 base and J by 1 base, with 14 bases between. The germline CDR1 and CDR2 sequences are SQVTM and ANQGSEA.

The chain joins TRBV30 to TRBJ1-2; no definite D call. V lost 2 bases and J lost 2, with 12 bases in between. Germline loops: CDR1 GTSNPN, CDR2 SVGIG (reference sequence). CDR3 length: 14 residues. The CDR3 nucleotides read TGTGCCTGGAGTTCTGCCAGCTTCAACTATGGCTACACCTTC. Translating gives CAWSSASFNYGYTF. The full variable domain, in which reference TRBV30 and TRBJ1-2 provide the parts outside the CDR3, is SQTIHQWPATLVQPVGSPLSLECTVEGTSNPNLYWYRQAAGRGLQLLFYSVGIGQISSEVPQNLSASRPQDRQFILSSKKLLLSDSGFYLCAWSSASFNYGYTFGSGTRLTVV.

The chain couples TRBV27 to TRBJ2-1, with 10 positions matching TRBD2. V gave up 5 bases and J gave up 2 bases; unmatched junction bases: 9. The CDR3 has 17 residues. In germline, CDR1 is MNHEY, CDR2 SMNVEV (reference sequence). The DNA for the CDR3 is TGTGCCAGCAGTCCACGTCCCAGCGGGAGGGCCTACAATGAGCAGTTCTTC. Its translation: CASSPRPSGRAYNEQFF.

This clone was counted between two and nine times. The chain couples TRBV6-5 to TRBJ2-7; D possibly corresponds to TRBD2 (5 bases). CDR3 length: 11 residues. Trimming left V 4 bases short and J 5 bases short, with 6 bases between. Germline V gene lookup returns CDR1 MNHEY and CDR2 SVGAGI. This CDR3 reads CASSSGNEQYF. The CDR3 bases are TGTGCCAGCAGTTCCGGGAACGAGCAGTACTTC.

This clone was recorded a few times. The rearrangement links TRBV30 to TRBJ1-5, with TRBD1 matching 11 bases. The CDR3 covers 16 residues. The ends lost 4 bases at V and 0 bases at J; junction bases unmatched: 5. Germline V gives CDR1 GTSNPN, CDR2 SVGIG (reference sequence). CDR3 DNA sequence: TGTGCCTGGAATACCGGGACAGGGGGTAGCAATCAGCCCCAGCATTTT. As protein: CAWNTGTGGSNQPQHF.

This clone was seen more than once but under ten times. The DNA of the CDR3 is TGTGCCAGCAGCTTATATTCTGGCTACACCTTC. It translates to CASSLYSGYTF. The V gene is TRBV7-2, the J gene TRBJ1-2; D gene uncertain. The CDR3 spans 11 residues. In germline, CDR1 is SGHTA, CDR2 FQGNSA. V was pared by 2 bases and J by 7 bases, with 5 bases between.

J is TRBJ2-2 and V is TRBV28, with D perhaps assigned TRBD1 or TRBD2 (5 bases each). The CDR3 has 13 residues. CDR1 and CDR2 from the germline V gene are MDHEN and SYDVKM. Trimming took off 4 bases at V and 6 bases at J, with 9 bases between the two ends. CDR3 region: CASSSLGAGELFF. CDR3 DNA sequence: TGTGCCAGCAGTTCTCTGGGGGCCGGGGAGCTGTTTTTT.

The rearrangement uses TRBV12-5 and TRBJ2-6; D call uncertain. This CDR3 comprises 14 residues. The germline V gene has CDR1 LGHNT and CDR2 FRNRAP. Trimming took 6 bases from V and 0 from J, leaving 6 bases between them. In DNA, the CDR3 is TGTGCTAGTGGCCACAGCTCTGGGGCCAACGTCCTGACTTTC. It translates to CASGHSSGANVLTF.

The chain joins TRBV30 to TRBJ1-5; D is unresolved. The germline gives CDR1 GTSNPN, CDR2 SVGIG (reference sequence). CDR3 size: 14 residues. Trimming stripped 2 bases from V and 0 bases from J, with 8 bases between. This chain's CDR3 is CAWSRADSNQPQHF. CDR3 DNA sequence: TGTGCCTGGAGTCGGGCGGATAGCAATCAGCCCCAGCATTTT.

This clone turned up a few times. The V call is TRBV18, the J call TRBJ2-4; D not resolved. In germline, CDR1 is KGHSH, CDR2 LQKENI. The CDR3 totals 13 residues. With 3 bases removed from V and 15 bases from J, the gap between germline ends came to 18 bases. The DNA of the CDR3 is TGTGCCAGCTCACCCTCCGACAACTACCCCGGGTACTTC. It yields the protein CASSPSDNYPGYF.